A single sample is the source of the 27 T cell receptor beta chains below, sequenced in a study of T-cell memory formation after mild COVID-19. TCRdb fed the 5' RACE reads into MiXCR, producing one record per CDR3 protein. The table includes under 650,000 distinct CDR3 sequences, more than 15% detected once. The sample comprised PBMCs or a T cell subset sorted from them (not recorded which). The receptors come from an adult woman who had mild COVID-19 (a few samples of this study predate the infection). Cell type and time point are not known.

The V call is TRBV7-2, the J call TRBJ1-1; D remains ambiguous. This CDR3 is built from 12 residues. The germline V and J ends were trimmed by 2 bases and 5 bases, with 6 bases remaining between them. CDR1 is SGHTA and CDR2 is FQGNSA in the germline V gene. The CDR3 reads CASSLFGTEAFF. CDR3 DNA sequence: TGTGCCAGCAGCTTATTTGGAACTGAAGCTTTCTTT.

The chain employs TRBV9 and TRBJ2-3; TRBD2 aligns across 12 bases. Germline CDR1 reads SGDLS; CDR2 reads YYNGEE. The CDR3 has 15 amino acids. V was pared by 3 bases and J by 5 bases, with 4 bases of the junction left unmatched. This CDR3 reads CASSGTSGGIDTQYF. The CDR3, as DNA: TGTGCCAGCAGCGGAACTAGCGGGGGGATAGATACGCAGTATTTT.

At least ten counts were recorded for this clonotype. The rearrangement joins TRBV5-1 to TRBJ2-7; 10 bases match TRBD1. The CDR3 has 14 residues. Trimming took 7 bases from V and 1 from J; bases not matched to a gene: 5. The germline gives CDR1 SGHRS, CDR2 YFSETQ. CDR3 sequence: CASGGTGESYEQYF. CDR3 DNA: TGCGCCAGCGGAGGGACAGGGGAGTCCTACGAGCAGTACTTC.

This chain joins TRBV5-1 and TRBJ2-6, with no clear D. CDR3 length: 14 amino acids. Germline lookup yields CDR1 SGHRS and CDR2 YFSETQ. Trimming left V 5 bases short and J 0 bases short, with 6 bases between. This CDR3 is CASRQISGANVLTF. For the CDR3, the DNA is TGCGCCAGCAGGCAGATCTCTGGGGCCAACGTCCTGACTTTC.

V gene TRBV2 combines with J gene TRBJ2-7; D gene ambiguous. The CDR3 has 14 residues. With 2 bases removed from V and 1 base from J, the gap between germline ends came to 9 bases. The germline CDR1 and CDR2 sequences are SNHLY and FYNNEI. In DNA, the CDR3 is TGTGCCAGCAGTGAAATGGCAGATTCCTACGAGCAGTACTTC. It translates to CASSEMADSYEQYF.

This clonotype was observed at least ten times. V and J are TRBV6-5 and TRBJ1-1; the D gene is possibly TRBD1 (5 bases). The V gene lost 7 bases and the J gene lost 0 bases, with 18 bases spanning the gap. Germline CDR1 MNHEY, CDR2 SVGAGI. The CDR3 contains 16 residues. CDR3 sequence: CASTWGGSPMNTEAFF. DNA of the CDR3: TGTGCCAGCACCTGGGGGGGATCGCCCATGAACACTGAAGCTTTCTTT.

The rearrangement uses TRBV6-5 and TRBJ2-1, with no clear D. Trimming removed 2 bases at V and 9 bases at J, with 14 bases between. The CDR3 runs 14 residues. Germline CDR1 is MNHEY and CDR2 is SVGAGI. The CDR3 nucleotides read TGTGCCAGCAGTTACAGGGATGAAGTGGGTGAGCAGTTCTTC. The encoded protein is CASSYRDEVGEQFF.

This clonotype was seen more than once but under ten times. V and J are TRBV6-1 and TRBJ2-2, with a tentative D call TRBD1 (6 bases). V lost 7 bases and J lost 1, with 13 bases in between. CDR3 length equals 15 residues. Germline CDR1 MNHNS, CDR2 SASEGT. The CDR3 here is CASIRGGQNTGELFF. For the CDR3, the DNA is TGTGCCAGCATCAGGGGCGGTCAGAACACCGGGGAGCTGTTTTTT.

The rearrangement uses TRBV20-1 and TRBJ2-7; 7 bases line up with TRBD1. Germline trimming cut 5 bases from V and 3 bases from J; bases unmatched to any gene: 7. Germline assignment: CDR1 DFQATT and CDR2 SNEGSKA (reference sequence). The CDR3 loop spans 13 amino acids. The CDR3 coding sequence is TGCAGTGCTTGGGACAGATCTGGCTACGAGCAGTACTTC. Translation: CSAWDRSGYEQYF.

The rearrangement joins TRBV24-1 to TRBJ2-1; 11 nucleotides align to TRBD2. The CDR3 extends over 17 amino acids. V shed 5 bases and J 6 bases; nucleotides not matched to a gene: 11. The germline CDR1 and CDR2 sequences are KGHDR and SFDVKD. This CDR3 is CATSGSKASGRPNEQFF. In DNA form, the CDR3 reads TGTGCCACCAGTGGTTCGAAGGCTAGCGGGAGGCCCAATGAGCAGTTCTTC.

This clonotype was found a few times. The V and J genes are TRBV6-1 and TRBJ1-5; TRBD1 is a possible D gene (5 bases). V lost 4 bases, J lost 4 bases, and 14 bases lay in between. This CDR3 has 15 amino acids. CDR1 is MNHNS, CDR2 SASEGT, per germline. The CDR3 protein is CASSGGKSLNQPQHF. The CDR3 DNA follows: TGTGCCAGCAGTGGGGGGAAATCGCTGAATCAGCCCCAGCATTTT.

This clonotype has a count of ten or more. The rearrangement uses TRBV5-1 and TRBJ2-3, with 13 nucleotides matching TRBD2. Germline loops: CDR1 SGHRS, CDR2 YFSETQ. V lost 4 bases, J lost 2 bases, and 4 bases stayed unmatched. The CDR3 contains 16 residues. CDR3 sequence: CASSQGLAGATDTQYF. Written as DNA, the CDR3 is TGCGCCAGCAGCCAAGGACTAGCGGGGGCCACAGATACGCAGTATTTT.

The chain carries TRBV5-1 and TRBJ1-1, with TRBD1 as a possible D gene (5 bases). V gave up 4 bases and J gave up 5 bases, with 18 bases separating them. Germline assignment: CDR1 SGHRS and CDR2 YFSETQ. The CDR3 is made up of 15 amino acids. CDR3 in DNA: TGCGCCAGCAGCATAGGGACTACCCGGGCGACTGAAGCTTTCTTT. The encoded protein is CASSIGTTRATEAFF.

This clonotype was observed a handful of times. The CDR3 DNA is TGTGCCAGCAGTCCCCGTGAGGGGGCCTATGGCTACACCTTC. It translates to CASSPREGAYGYTF. The chain employs TRBV12-3 or TRBV12-4 and TRBJ1-2; 7 bases map to TRBD1. V shed 5 bases and J 4 bases; nucleotides not matched to a gene: 7. The CDR3 consists of 14 residues.

This chain connects TRBV2 to TRBJ2-3; D not certain. Germline V CDR1 and CDR2: SNHLY, FYNNEI. The CDR3 spans 12 residues. Deletions cut 4 bases from V and 4 bases from J, with 6 bases between. The DNA of the CDR3 is TGTGCCAGCAGTGTCTTAGCAGATACGCAGTATTTT. Its translation: CASSVLADTQYF.

The V and J genes are TRBV4-3 and TRBJ2-7; TRBD2 agrees at 11 bases. V lost 0 bases to trimming and J lost 4 bases; unmatched junction nucleotides: 2. Germline-derived CDR1 and CDR2 are LGHNA and YSLEER. This CDR3 region has 15 residues. The CDR3 is CASSQDASGRYEQYF. CDR3 DNA: TGCGCCAGCAGCCAAGACGCTAGCGGGAGGTACGAGCAGTACTTC.

This clonotype was found a few times. The chain recombines TRBV6-1 with TRBJ1-1; 12 nucleotides line up with TRBD1. CDR1 MNHNS and CDR2 SASEGT come from the germline V gene. The CDR3 runs to 14 residues. With 2 bases clipped from V and 9 bases from J, the junction kept 4 bases outside the gene matches. The CDR3 nucleotides are TGTGCCAGCAGTGAATGGGGACAGGGGGCTAAAGCTTTCTTT. It specifies CASSEWGQGAKAFF.

This clonotype was observed a handful of times. V is TRBV29-1 and J is TRBJ1-1, with unresolved D. The CDR3 is 15 amino acids. Per germline, CDR1 SQVTM and CDR2 ANQGSEA. Deletions cut 3 bases from V and 0 bases from J, with 14 bases between. As DNA, the CDR3 is TGCAGCGTTGAGGGCCAGCTAGGCCTGAACACTGAAGCTTTCTTT. Amino acids: CSVEGQLGLNTEAFF.

The chain couples TRBV24-1 to TRBJ2-7, with TRBD1 matching 10 bases. The CDR3 covers 17 residues. Germline V gene sequence: CDR1 KGHDR, CDR2 SFDVKD. Trimming removed 4 bases from V and 1 base from J; junction bases left unmatched: 9. The DNA for the CDR3 is TGTGCCACCAGTGACCCTCAATCGGGACAGGGGTCCTACGAGCAGTACTTC. This encodes CATSDPQSGQGSYEQYF.

The sample holds a few counts of this clonotype. The chain uses TRBV2 and TRBJ2-3; 8 nucleotides line up with TRBD1. The CDR3 spans 15 residues. Germline values: CDR1 SNHLY, CDR2 FYNNEI. After removal of 6 bases from V and 2 bases from J, the junction contained 7 bases not matched to a gene. CDR3 nucleotide sequence: TGTGCCAGCAGCCGACAGGGGATAGCCACAGATACGCAGTATTTT. Its translation: CASSRQGIATDTQYF.

This rearrangement joins TRBV5-1 to TRBJ1-2, with TRBD1 identical over 9 bases. The germline gives CDR1 SGHRS, CDR2 YFSETQ. The CDR3 covers 14 residues. Trimming cost V 4 bases and J 8 bases; bases outside gene matches: 9. The CDR3 region has the DNA TGCGCCAGCAGCCCCCGGGACAGGGATGGCGGCTACACCTTC. Translation: CASSPRDRDGGYTF.

The J gene is TRBJ1-1, the V gene TRBV7-2; no clear D. The germline CDR1 and CDR2 sequences are SGHTA and FQGNSA. V was trimmed by 2 bases and J by 1 base, leaving 11 bases between them. The CDR3 is 15 amino acids. The CDR3: CASSLYDAANTEAFF. CDR3 DNA sequence: TGTGCCAGCAGCTTATATGATGCAGCGAACACTGAAGCTTTCTTT.

This clonotype was seen a few times. The chain has TRBV19 and TRBJ2-6, with TRBD1 matching over 9 bases. The germline V gene has CDR1 LNHDA and CDR2 SQIVND (reference sequence). V trimming: 6 bases; J trimming: 2 bases; junction bases outside the gene matches: 5. The CDR3 sequence is 16 residues long. In nucleotides, the CDR3 is TGTGCCAGTAGCAGGGGACAGGGAGCTGGGGCCAACGTCCTGACTTTC. It encodes CASSRGQGAGANVLTF.

This clonotype was observed a few times. The chain links TRBV5-4 to TRBJ2-7; TRBD2 might be the D (5 bases). The CDR3 is 13 residues long. CDR1 is SGHNT, CDR2 YYREEE, per germline (reference sequence). V was pared by 2 bases and J by 7 bases, with 13 bases between. The CDR3 loop is CASSFSRTGEQYF. CDR3 in DNA: TGTGCCAGCAGCTTCAGCCGGACGGGGGAGCAGTACTTC.

CDR3 sequence reads: CASSFSGSPQFF. The CDR3 DNA reads TGCGCCAGCAGTTTTAGCGGGAGCCCGCAGTTCTTC. The gene calls are TRBV4-1 and TRBJ2-1, with 9 bases aligning to TRBD2. The CDR3 spans 12 residues. Trimming removed 6 bases from V and 12 bases from J; junction bases left unmatched: 6. Germline CDR1 MGHRA, CDR2 YSYEKL.

This clonotype was counted a few times. V usage is TRBV10-3 and J usage is TRBJ1-2; D possibly corresponds to TRBD1 (5 bases). From germline, CDR1 is ENHRY and CDR2 SYGVKD. V was trimmed by 3 bases and J by 3 bases, leaving 8 bases between them. The CDR3 length is 13 residues. The CDR3 protein is CAISERGDYGYTF. The CDR3 DNA reads TGTGCCATCAGTGAAAGAGGGGACTATGGCTACACCTTC.

The J gene is TRBJ2-7, the V gene TRBV27; D is perhaps TRBD1 or TRBD2 (5 bases each). V lost 5 bases, J lost 5 bases, and 13 bases lay in between. Germline V gene lookup returns CDR1 MNHEY and CDR2 SMNVEV (reference sequence). The CDR3 loop spans 13 amino acids. CDR3 coding DNA: TGTGCCAGCAGTCCGGGGCCATGGCACGAGCAGTACTTC. Protein: CASSPGPWHEQYF.